This paragraph covers one T cell receptor beta chain sequence. This receptor's antigen is unknown. Base qualities are not recorded, but no much larger clone differs from it by a single base. In total, about 650 healthy bone marrow donors made up the cohort. All cohort members were sampled while nominally healthy, although unrecorded immune exposures were likely present. The donor tested CMV seropositive and was one of the 289 seropositive cohort members. A peripheral blood sample was provided by each donor, and peripheral blood mononuclear cells were used for TCR beta sequencing. The Qiagen DNeasy Blood Extraction Kit was used to extract genomic DNA from the blood cell samples. The library was prepared using the immunoSEQ multiplex PCR assay. A mixture of 60 forward primers for TCR Vbeta segments and 13 reverse primers for TCR Jbeta segments was used in the multiplex PCR. The CDR3 region of rearranged TCR beta genes was amplified from genomic DNA by a multiplex PCR assay. The amplified TCR beta libraries were sequenced on the Illumina HiSeq System as 87-base-pair reads. On the study's bioinformatics: Across the 700 or so repertoires, a later analysis counted about 81 million unique TCR beta chains, some 11 million of which were shared by at least two donors. A nearest-neighbor algorithm error-corrected the raw reads and collapsed the reads into unique sequences, merging closely related sequences to remove PCR and sequencing errors. To assign V, D and J gene segments, CDR3 sequences were aligned to IMGT reference sequences. For a sequence to be retained, a match of at least six nucleotides to both a V gene segment and a J gene segment was required. Rearrangements were classified as productive when the CDR3 lacked stop codons and remained in frame with V and J, and all other rearrangements were classified as non-productive. CDR3 was defined by IMGT convention, running from the second conserved V-encoded cysteine to the conserved J-encoded phenylalanine. In an earlier analysis of around 540 of the donors, sequences lacking an unambiguous match to a single V gene segment were excluded. An earlier analysis of a few hundred of the donors called V segments functional above 56.7% productive rearrangements and segregating when the between-donor standard deviation exceeded 5%. A statistical classification framework was built to diagnose cytomegalovirus status from the catalog of TCR beta chain sequences. In a later analysis, TCR nucleotide sequences were compared against IMGT/GENE-DB human TR gene sequences so that V and J genes could be assigned. The TCRdist pipeline was used in a later analysis to assign CDR3 sequences and most-parsimonious VDJ recombination scenarios. In a later analysis, each TCR beta chain was defined by its CDR3 amino acid sequence together with its V-gene family, and reads without a unique V-gene family were excluded. A later analysis removed over 500 highly shared, low-generation-probability nucleotide sequences to deal with suspected cross-contamination and a sequencing artifact. For each public chain, a later analysis derived a clonal expansion index from normalized ranks of inferred template counts within each repertoire. A later analysis computed generation probabilities with a VDJ recombination model fitted to out-of-frame rearrangements, and checked the results against IGoR. In a later analysis, TCR-TCR, TCR-HLA and TCR-CMV co-occurrence was scored with hypergeometric tests, and a repertoire-size bias correction was applied to TCR pairs. To estimate false discovery rates, a later analysis permuted the HLA or CMV assignments 20 times. In a later analysis, co-occurring TCRs were grouped with DBSCAN, and TCRdist sequence similarity was added when clustering was performed within HLA-allele-positive subsets. Repertoires with fewer than 30,000 or more than 120,000 public chains were left out of co-occurrence clustering, as were five repertoires with anomalous nucleotide sharing. Drawn from immuneACCESS, this table holds only the in-frame rearrangements with V and J called that TCRdb kept. Clones are partly lost; checked studies trace under half to an unresolved V gene and leave the rest unexplained. V and J calls and clone size come straight from that table; D and trimming were deduced from the DNA. The sample contains more than 90,000 clones, about 80% of them found a single time. The biggest ten clones account for roughly 7.7% of the sample.

These data come from a study of cytomegalovirus exposure and HLA in healthy donors (dated by TCRdb to about 2017). With regard to the full study: An earlier analysis of some 600 of the donors reported 250 to 300 Gb of sequence data and 117 million unique TCR beta sequences obtained from approximately 180 million T cells. An earlier analysis of more than 450 of the donors used high-throughput TCR beta sequencing to judge whether each TCR beta V gene segment behaved as functional or pseudogenic. An early release that covered 500 to 800 HLA-typed donors contained approximately 300 gigabases of sequencing data and approximately 85 million unique TCR sequences. The study profiled the T cell repertoires of under 850 subjects by immunosequencing and related them to cytomegalovirus serostatus. Donor age, sex, ethnicity and CMV serostatus were collected together with the repertoire data. Across under 500 genotyped donors of the cohort, an average of about 200,000 unique TCR beta nucleotide sequences per donor were sequenced, and approximately 19% of those sequences were non-productive. The study combined high-throughput TCR immunosequencing, statistical association of individual TCRs with disease status, and machine learning to predict cytomegalovirus infection status. A later genetic analysis used genome-wide SNP genotypes for about three fifths of the 666 donors, treating that subset as a discovery cohort. The number of typed donors differed by locus: roughly 629-640 for A, B, C, DRB1 and DQB1; some 500 for DQA1; 606 for DPA1; and about 450 for DPB1. Because of strong linkage in the cohort, roughly five DR-DQ haplotypes were treated as single units for association and clustering. Both class I and class II loci were covered by HLA typing, at four-digit resolution. Every discovery cohort repertoire had been produced on one sequencing platform. Of the 300 to 450 genotyped donors, 70% to 90% were placed in the genetic ancestry cluster associated with self-reported Caucasian donors. To study patterns of TCR occurrence, a later analysis re-analyzed previously published TCR beta repertoires from hundreds of donors and added high-resolution HLA genotyping. The later analysis used no new phenotypic data to find candidate immune exposures, relying instead on TCR beta sequences and their occurrence across donors. Along with the approximately 650-subject first cohort, a separate validation cohort of over a hundred different subjects was used. The aim of the study was to test whether cataloging public T cell receptors could identify signatures of past pathogen exposure. Study-wide conclusions, independent of this receptor: In an earlier analysis of about 600 of the donors, most TCR beta V segments appeared in productive rearrangements about 87% or about 30% of the time, broadly matching IMGT annotations. A later genetic analysis reported fewer N-insertions in productive TCRs among donors in an Asian-associated ancestry cluster than the roughly 700-donor mean. A later analysis reported that several top co-occurrence clusters appeared linked to parvovirus B19, influenza, CMV and Epstein-Barr virus. At a false discovery rate of 0.05, a later analysis linked approximately 18,000 TCR beta sequences to specific HLA alleles. The authors suggested that the approach could potentially be generalized to other disease states and immunological phenotypes. The earlier analysis of fewer than 750 of the donors excluded roughly 17 rarely observed V segments, including chromosome 9 orphons, because counts were too low. In a later analysis, HLA-associated TCR beta chains showed more clonal expansion and lower generation probabilities than non-associated chains that were equally common. According to a later analysis, TCR association rates differed among HLA loci, with DRB1 alleles showing the most associated TCRs and HLA-C alleles showing the fewest. Sequencing depth was assumed to be roughly uniform across donors in the presence/absence analyses, though that assumption may not hold. A cluster of highly shared sequence variants was judged likely to represent a technical artifact of the sequencing pipeline. The classifier was reported to diagnose cytomegalovirus status with high specificity and sensitivity in both the original cohort and the validation cohort. In this cohort, only TCR beta chains were sequenced, and detectable features were limited by the absence of alpha or paired-chain data. V-gene and J-gene trimming of TCR beta chains was associated with a missense DCLRE1C variant in a later genetic analysis, and the association was replicated in an independent cohort. Most TCR sequences were observed very rarely across donors, whereas some public TCRs were present in many individuals. Linkage disequilibrium might explain the correlated functional status among segregating V segments, but an unknown experimental factor could not be excluded. For the cohort, immune exposure information was limited to CMV serostatus. Because HLA typing was unavailable for some donors at each locus, only the typed subset was used in association tests. A further reported finding was that TCR beta sequences accurately predicted the HLA-A and HLA-B alleles for most subjects in the first cohort. In the study, 164 TCR beta chains were listed as associated with cytomegalovirus. Most CMV-associated TCR beta chains appeared to be HLA-restricted in a later analysis, and the HLA associations seemed to be driven largely by CMV exposure. Assigning TCR associations to individual alleles was difficult when HLA alleles, especially DR and DQ, strongly co-occurred. In vitro tests confirmed that a few of the cytomegalovirus-associated TCR beta chains recognize cytomegalovirus antigens.

Sequences were obtained from PBMCs. The receptor's source is a man aged 35-49 years in good health and CMV-seropositive.

The bases are TGTGCCAGCAGTTATACCGGGACAGAAGGACGAGAGCAGTACTTC. Its translation reads: CASSYTGTEGREQYF. Recombination connected TRBV6-5 to TRBJ2-7, and TRBD1 matches 7 of the central bases. V is cut back by 3 bases and J by 7 bases, with 12 bases in the junction unmatched. CDR1 MNHEY and CDR2 SVGAGI are derived from the germline V gene. The cysteine opens and the phenylalanine closes a CDR3 of 15 amino acids. Just the 45-base CDR3 DNA is kept, in frame starting at base 1.